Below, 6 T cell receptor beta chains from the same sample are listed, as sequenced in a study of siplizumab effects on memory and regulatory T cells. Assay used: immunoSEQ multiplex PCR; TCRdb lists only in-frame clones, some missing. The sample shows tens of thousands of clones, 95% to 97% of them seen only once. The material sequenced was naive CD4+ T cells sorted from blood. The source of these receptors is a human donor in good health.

The CDR3 sequence: CASSLQGSVRAFF. For the CDR3, the DNA is TGTGCCAGCAGCTTACAGGGCAGCGTGAGAGCTTTCTTT. This chain links TRBV7-2 with TRBJ1-1; a possible D gene is TRBD1 (5 bases). The CDR3 loop spans 13 amino acids. Per the germline V gene, CDR1 is SGHTA and CDR2 is FQGNSA. The V and J ends lost 2 bases and 10 bases respectively, with 14 bases between them.

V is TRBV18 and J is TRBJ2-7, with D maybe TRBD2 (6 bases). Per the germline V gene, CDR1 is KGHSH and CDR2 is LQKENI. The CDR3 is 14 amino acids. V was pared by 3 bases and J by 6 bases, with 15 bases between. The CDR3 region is CASSPTQAGSEQYF. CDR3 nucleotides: TGTGCCAGCTCACCCACCCAGGCGGGAAGCGAGCAGTACTTC.

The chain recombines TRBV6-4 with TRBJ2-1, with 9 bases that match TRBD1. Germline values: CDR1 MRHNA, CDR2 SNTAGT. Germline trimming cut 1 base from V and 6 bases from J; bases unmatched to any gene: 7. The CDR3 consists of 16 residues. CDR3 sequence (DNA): TGTGCCAGCAGTGACTTCGGGACAGGGCGGGCCAATGAGCAGTTCTTC. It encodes CASSDFGTGRANEQFF.

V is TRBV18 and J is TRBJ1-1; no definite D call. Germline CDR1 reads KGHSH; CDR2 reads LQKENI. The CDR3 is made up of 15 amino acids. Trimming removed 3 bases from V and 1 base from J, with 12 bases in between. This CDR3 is CASSPTLVRNTEAFF. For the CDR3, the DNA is TGTGCCAGCTCACCTACTTTGGTGAGGAACACTGAAGCTTTCTTT.

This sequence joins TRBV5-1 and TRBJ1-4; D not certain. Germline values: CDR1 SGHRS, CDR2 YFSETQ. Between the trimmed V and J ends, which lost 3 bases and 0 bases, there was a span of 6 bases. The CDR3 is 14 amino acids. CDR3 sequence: CASSSGTTNEKLFF. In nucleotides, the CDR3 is TGCGCCAGCAGCTCGGGAACAACTAATGAAAAACTGTTTTTT.

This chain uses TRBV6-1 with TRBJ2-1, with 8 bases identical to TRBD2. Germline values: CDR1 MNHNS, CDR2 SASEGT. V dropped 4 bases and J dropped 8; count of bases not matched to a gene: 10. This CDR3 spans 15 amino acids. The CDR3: CASSGRLAGIDEQFF. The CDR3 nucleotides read TGTGCCAGCAGTGGCCGATTAGCGGGGATCGATGAGCAGTTCTTC.